This T cell receptor (beta chain) was sequenced in a study of cytomegalovirus exposure and HLA in healthy donors. The study's findings and limits: Roughly uniform depth of sequencing across donors was assumed in presence/absence analyses. Rare TCR sequences predominated, though certain public TCRs were found in many donors. An analysis that was carried out later associated approximately 15,000 TCR beta sequences with HLA alleles at 0.05 false discovery rate.

A remark on this clone: The target antigen is unknown. This same CDR3 is encoded by further DNA sequences in the sample.

60 Vbeta and 13 Jbeta primers were used in PCR. In the source study's methods: In a later analysis, the count reached some 83 million unique TCR beta chains, with about 9.9 million shared. The protocol was immunoSEQ multiplex PCR, while the TCRdb copy is restricted to in-frame clones and leaves out a portion. V and J calls and clone size are those listed in that table; D and trimming were worked out from the DNA. The repertoire consists of 200,000 to 250,000 clones, with around 81% occurring once and the leading ten covering less than 9%. What was sequenced was PBMCs. This TCR derives from a woman aged 60-75 years in good health and CMV-seropositive.

The CDR3 nucleotides are TGTGCCAGTAACAGCGGGAGGACAGATACGCAGTATTTT. Translated: CASNSGRTDTQYF. V usage is TRBV19 and J usage is TRBJ2-3, with 9 bases identical to TRBD2. The CDR3 sequence is 13 residues long. Germline V gene data show CDR1 as LNHDA and CDR2 as SQIVND (reference sequence). The V segment lost 7 bases and the J segment 3 bases; nucleotides outside the gene matches: 2.